These T cell receptor beta chains were read from a single sample in a study of T-cell memory formation after mild COVID-19. TCRdb processed the 5' RACE reads anew with MiXCR; each CDR3 protein has one entry. The top ten hold less than 25% of the sample, which has about 400,000 distinct CDR3 sequences, under 15% seen once. The specimen was PBMCs or a T cell subset sorted from them (not recorded which). The receptors stem from a young man who had mild COVID-19 (a few samples of this study predate the infection). Cell type and time point are not known. CDR3s leave out the opening cysteine and the closing phenylalanine or tryptophan. D genes are given only for firm matches. A clone size is listed for some rows: how often the clone was seen (once, few, many), or a class if it is expanded.

V	length	J	size	D	CDR3
TRBV6-5	13	TRBJ2-3	.	TRBD1	ASRIPGQGTDTQY
TRBV7-9	9	TRBJ1-1	.	.	ASSPYHEAF
TRBV14	14	TRBJ1-5	few	.	ASSQSGSRSNQPQH
TRBV6-5	11	TRBJ1-5	many	.	ASSDRSNQPQH
TRBV7-3	12	TRBJ1-6	.	TRBD1	ASSSGQLNSPLH
TRBV20-1	11	TRBJ2-4	.	.	SALAGGRNIQY
TRBV7-6	11	TRBJ2-7	many	TRBD1	ASSYDRGDEQY
TRBV7-2	13	TRBJ2-1	few	.	ASSFTGSGRNEQF
TRBV28	11	TRBJ1-6	few	.	ASRSQSYSPLH
TRBV4-3	11	TRBJ1-4	.	.	ASSQVMYEKLF
TRBV3-1	10	TRBJ2-5	many	.	ASSLALETQY
TRBV10-3	13	TRBJ1-6	.	.	AISESGPPNSPLH
TRBV7-9	9	TRBJ1-2	few	.	ASSPLGGYT
TRBV20-1	12	TRBJ1-1	few	.	SARAGSKNTEAF
TRBV20-1	12	TRBJ1-5	few	.	SAEQGAGDQPQH
TRBV20-1	11	TRBJ2-1	.	.	SAPSSSYNEQF
TRBV20-1	13	TRBJ2-7	.	TRBD2	SAGGLAGGSYEQY
TRBV5-1	12	TRBJ2-5	.	TRBD1	ASRGQGAQETQY
TRBV19	13	TRBJ2-6	.	.	ASRPGDSGANVLT
TRBV5-1	11	TRBJ1-1	few	.	ASSLGWDTEAF
TRBV6-2/TRBV6-3	14	TRBJ2-7	.	.	ASANPGRISSYEQY
TRBV20-1	11	TRBJ2-1	.	TRBD1	SATGGPYNEQF
TRBV6-5	14	TRBJ2-7	many	.	ASSYSELGGTYEQY
TRBV29-1	9	TRBJ1-3	few	.	SGRAGNTIY
TRBV11-2	10	TRBJ1-4	few	.	ASSETNEKLF
TRBV7-2	11	TRBJ2-7	many	TRBD2	ASRGTSSYEQY
TRBV30	10	TRBJ1-2	.	.	AWTTPNYGYT
TRBV5-1	14	TRBJ2-1	.	TRBD2	ASCPGLAGGRDEQF
TRBV9	13	TRBJ2-7	.	.	ASSVDPGVPYEQY
TRBV6-2/TRBV6-3	13	TRBJ1-1	few	.	ASREHGFMNTEAF